The following is a T cell receptor beta chain sequence with its context. With 4 bases removed from V and 5 bases from J, the gap between germline ends came to 23 bases. CDR1 is SGHRS and CDR2 is YFSETQ in the germline V gene. The CDR3 has 17 residues. The sample comes from a study of T cells in Graves' hyperthyroidism and ophthalmopathy. Researchers barred patients who had uncontrolled infection, other autoimmune disease, pregnancy or lactation. Out of over 7.5 ml of fresh peripheral blood came the PBMCs. Researchers took RNA transcripts and amplified the TCR beta CDR3 regions from them. First-round RT-PCR of the TCR CDR3 relied on the HTBI primer set. One entry per CDR3 protein results from TCRdb running MiXCR on the multiplex PCR reads. The table includes around 340,000 distinct CDR3 sequences, over 15% detected once.

Sequenced material: blood. This chain uses TRBV5-1 with TRBJ2-3; maybe TRBD2 (6 bases). This sequence originates from a man between 25 and 39 years old with Graves' hyperthyroidism. DNA for the CDR3: TGCGCCAGCAGCCCCCCTGACGTTCGCTTGGGGGGAGATACGCAGTATTTT. As protein: CASSPPDVRLGGDTQYF.